These 11 T cell receptor beta chains were sequenced from one sample in a study of cytomegalovirus exposure and HLA in healthy donors. The PCR used 60 Vbeta and 13 Jbeta primers. Method: immunoSEQ multiplex PCR; TCRdb's copy keeps in-frame clones and lacks some. The table lists about 120,000 clones, 70% to 80% of them singletons. The sample taken for sequencing was PBMCs. All receptors come from a human donor in good health.

The gene calls are TRBV27 and TRBJ2-7; TRBD1 matches at 9 bases. The CDR3 is made up of 15 amino acids. From germline, CDR1 is MNHEY and CDR2 SMNVEV (reference sequence). V shed 4 bases and J 6 bases; nucleotides not matched to a gene: 10. The CDR3 DNA reads TGTGCCAGCAGTTCGCTGGGACAGGGCACCGCCGAGCAGTACTTC. As protein: CASSSLGQGTAEQYF.

The CDR3 region has the DNA TGCGCCAGCAGCCAAGATCTGGACAGTCGCAATCAGCCCCAGCATTTT. It is translated as CASSQDLDSRNQPQHF. This chain joins TRBV4-3 and TRBJ1-5; D perhaps matches TRBD1 (6 bases). Trimming stripped 0 bases from V and 2 bases from J, with 11 bases between. The CDR3 loop spans 16 amino acids. Per the germline V gene, CDR1 is LGHNA and CDR2 is YSLEER.

The chain links TRBV7-3 to TRBJ2-2, with 7 bases lining up with TRBD2. V shed 1 base and J 1 base; nucleotides not matched to a gene: 9. The CDR3 is 18 amino acids. Germline loops: CDR1 SGHTA, CDR2 FQGTGA. This CDR3 is CASSLNPLGLVNTGELFF. DNA of the CDR3: TGTGCCAGCAGCTTAAACCCCCTCGGACTAGTGAACACCGGGGAGCTGTTTTTT. Using reference TRBV7-3 and TRBJ2-2 for the parts outside the CDR3, the full variable domain is GAGVSQTPSNKVTEKGKYVELRCDPISGHTALYWYRQSLGQGPEFLIYFQGTGAADDSGLPNDRFFAVRPEGSVSTLKIQRTERGDSAVYLCASSLNPLGLVNTGELFFGEGSRLTVL.

This chain uses TRBV6-5 with TRBJ2-3, with 8 bases lining up with TRBD1. V lost 5 bases to trimming and J lost 0 bases; unmatched junction nucleotides: 4. Germline V CDR1 and CDR2: MNHEY, SVGAGI. The CDR3 extends over 15 amino acids. CDR3 loop: CASSRQGLSTDTQYF. CDR3 DNA sequence: TGTGCCAGCAGTCGACAGGGGTTAAGCACAGATACGCAGTATTTT.

V usage is TRBV28 and J usage is TRBJ1-1; 11 positions match TRBD1. The germline V gene encodes CDR1 MDHEN and CDR2 SYDVKM. The V gene end was trimmed by 2 bases and the J gene end by 6 bases; junction bases not matched to a gene: 5. The CDR3 runs 15 residues. For the CDR3, the DNA is TGTGCCAGCAGTTTAGGCGGGACAGGGGGAGCTGAAGCTTTCTTT. It is translated as CASSLGGTGGAEAFF.

This rearrangement joins TRBV4-3 to TRBJ1-5, with a weak D call TRBD1 (5 bases). CDR3 size: 16 residues. V was trimmed by 2 bases and J by 5 bases, leaving 16 bases between them. Per the germline V gene, CDR1 is LGHNA and CDR2 is YSLEER. CDR3 coding DNA: TGCGCCAGCAGCCAAAGGCTTGGTACAGGACATCAGCCCCAGCATTTT. Translated, it gives CASSQRLGTGHQPQHF.

The J gene is TRBJ1-1, the V gene TRBV5-1; the D is unclear. Trimming pared 3 bases from V and 2 bases from J, leaving 17 bases between. CDR3 length equals 16 residues. Germline CDR1 reads SGHRS; CDR2 reads YFSETQ. The CDR3 sequence is CASSYGLENRNTEAFF. CDR3 DNA sequence: TGCGCCAGCAGCTACGGTCTCGAGAACCGAAACACTGAAGCTTTCTTT.

This clone was picked up a small number of times. The chain couples TRBV7-9 to TRBJ2-2; D ambiguous. The V gene's germline CDR1 is SEHNR and CDR2 FQNEAQ (reference sequence). V gave up 2 bases and J gave up 1 base, with 5 bases separating them. This CDR3 contains 14 residues. For the CDR3, the DNA is TGTGCCAGCAGCTTATACGGGAACACCGGGGAGCTGTTTTTT. Protein product: CASSLYGNTGELFF.

The chain uses TRBV28 and TRBJ1-6; the D is unclear. CDR3 length equals 17 residues. Trimming removed 5 bases from V and 0 bases from J, with 14 bases in between. CDR1 MDHEN and CDR2 SYDVKM come from the germline V gene. The CDR3 is CASSLPGSASYNSPLHF. DNA of the CDR3: TGTGCCAGCAGTCTGCCCGGGTCCGCCTCCTATAATTCACCCCTCCACTTT.

The CDR3 DNA reads TGTGCCAGCAGCACTCTGGGGGCAGGGGGCCCCGATACGCAGTATTTT. It specifies CASSTLGAGGPDTQYF. This rearrangement joins TRBV25-1 to TRBJ2-3, with TRBD1 matching over 8 bases. This CDR3 has 16 amino acids. Losses at the gene ends were 6 bases for V and 6 bases for J; bases not matched to a gene: 14. The V gene's germline CDR1 is MGHDK and CDR2 SYGVNS.

V and J are TRBV6-5 and TRBJ1-1, with D possibly being TRBD1 (6 bases). CDR1 and CDR2 (germline): MNHEY, SVGAGI. The V end was cut by 4 bases, the J end by 3 bases, with 12 bases between. The CDR3 is 14 residues long. CDR3 sequence reads: CASSSGGRDTEAFF. As DNA, the CDR3 is TGTGCCAGCAGTTCGGGGGGCAGGGACACTGAAGCTTTCTTT.